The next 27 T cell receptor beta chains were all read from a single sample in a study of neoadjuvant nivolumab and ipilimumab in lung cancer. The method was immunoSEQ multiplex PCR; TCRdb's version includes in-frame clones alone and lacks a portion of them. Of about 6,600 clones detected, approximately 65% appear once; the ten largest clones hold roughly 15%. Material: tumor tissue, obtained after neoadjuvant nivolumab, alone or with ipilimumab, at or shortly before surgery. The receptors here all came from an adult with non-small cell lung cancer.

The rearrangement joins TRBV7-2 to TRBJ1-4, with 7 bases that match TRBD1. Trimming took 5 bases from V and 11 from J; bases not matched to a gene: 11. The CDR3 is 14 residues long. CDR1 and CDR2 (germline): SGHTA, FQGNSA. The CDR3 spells CASSGFGTVRKLFF. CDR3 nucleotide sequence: TGTGCCAGCAGCGGCTTTGGGACAGTGAGGAAACTGTTTTTT.

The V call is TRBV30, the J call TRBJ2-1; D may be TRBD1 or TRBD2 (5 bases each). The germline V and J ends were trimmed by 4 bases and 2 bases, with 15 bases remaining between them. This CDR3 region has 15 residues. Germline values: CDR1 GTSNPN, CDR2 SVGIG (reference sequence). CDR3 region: CAWTPMGRAYNEQFF. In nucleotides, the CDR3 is TGTGCCTGGACCCCTATGGGGCGGGCCTACAATGAGCAGTTCTTC.

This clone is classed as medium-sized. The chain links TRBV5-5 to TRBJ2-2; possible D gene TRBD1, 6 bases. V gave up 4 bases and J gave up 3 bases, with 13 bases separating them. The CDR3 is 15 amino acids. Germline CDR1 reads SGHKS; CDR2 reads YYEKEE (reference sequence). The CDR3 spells CASSRGGSYTGELFF. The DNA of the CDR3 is TGTGCCAGCAGCCGAGGGGGTTCTTACACCGGGGAGCTGTTTTTT. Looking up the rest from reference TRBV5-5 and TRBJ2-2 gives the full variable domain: DAGVTQSPTHLIKTRGQQVTLRCSPISGHKSVSWYQQVLGQGPQFIFQYYEKEERGRGNFPDRFSARQFPNYSSELNVNALLLGDSALYLCASSRGGSYTGELFFGEGSRLTVL.

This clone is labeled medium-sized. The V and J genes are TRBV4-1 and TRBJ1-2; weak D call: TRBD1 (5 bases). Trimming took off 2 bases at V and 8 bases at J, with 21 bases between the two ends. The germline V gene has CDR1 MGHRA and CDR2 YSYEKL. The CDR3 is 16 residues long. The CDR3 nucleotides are TGCGCCAGCAGCCAATCTTTCACCGGGACCCAGAGCGGCTACACCTTC. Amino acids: CASSQSFTGTQSGYTF.

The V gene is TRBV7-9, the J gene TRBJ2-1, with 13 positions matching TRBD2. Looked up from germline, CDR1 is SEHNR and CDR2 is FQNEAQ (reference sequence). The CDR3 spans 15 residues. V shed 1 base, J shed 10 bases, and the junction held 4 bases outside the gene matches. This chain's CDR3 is CASSLGTSGRGEQFF. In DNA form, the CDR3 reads TGTGCCAGCAGCTTAGGGACTAGCGGGAGAGGAGAGCAGTTCTTC.

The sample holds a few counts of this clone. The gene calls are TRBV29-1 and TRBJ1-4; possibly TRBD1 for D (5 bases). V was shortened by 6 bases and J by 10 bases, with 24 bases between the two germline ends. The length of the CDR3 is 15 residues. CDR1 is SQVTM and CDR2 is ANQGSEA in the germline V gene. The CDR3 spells CSVTQHKGISGKLFF. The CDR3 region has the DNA TGCAGCGTAACTCAACATAAGGGGATTTCAGGAAAACTGTTTTTT.

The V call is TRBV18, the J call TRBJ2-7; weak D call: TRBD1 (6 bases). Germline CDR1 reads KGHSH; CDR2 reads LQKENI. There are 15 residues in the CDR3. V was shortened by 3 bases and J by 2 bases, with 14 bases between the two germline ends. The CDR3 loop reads CASSPPPTGAYEQYF. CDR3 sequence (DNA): TGTGCCAGCTCACCCCCCCCGACAGGAGCCTACGAGCAGTACTTC. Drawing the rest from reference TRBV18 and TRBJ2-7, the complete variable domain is NAGVMQNPRHLVRRRGQEARLRCSPMKGHSHVYWYRQLPEEGLKFMVYLQKENIIDESGMPKERFSAEFPKEGPSILRIQQVVRGDSAAYFCASSPPPTGAYEQYFGPGTRLTVT.

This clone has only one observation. The CDR3 protein is CASSLEDWGFEQFF. CDR3 DNA sequence: TGTGCCAGCAGCTTAGAGGATTGGGGGTTTGAGCAGTTCTTC. The chain carries TRBV7-2 and TRBJ2-1, with D perhaps assigned TRBD1 or TRBD2 (5 bases each). The germline V gene encodes CDR1 SGHTA and CDR2 FQGNSA. The CDR3 spans 14 residues. Deletions cut 1 base from V and 9 bases from J, with 13 bases between.

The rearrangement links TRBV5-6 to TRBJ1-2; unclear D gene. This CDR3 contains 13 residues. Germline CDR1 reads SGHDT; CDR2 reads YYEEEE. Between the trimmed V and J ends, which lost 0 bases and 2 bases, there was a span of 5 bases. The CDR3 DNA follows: TGTGCCAGCAGCTTGGCCGTAAACTATGGCTACACCTTC. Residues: CASSLAVNYGYTF.

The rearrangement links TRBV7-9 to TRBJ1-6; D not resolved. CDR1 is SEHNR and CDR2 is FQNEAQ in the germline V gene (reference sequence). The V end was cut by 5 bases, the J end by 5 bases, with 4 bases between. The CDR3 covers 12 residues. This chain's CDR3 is CASSPNNSPLHF. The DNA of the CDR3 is TGTGCCAGCAGCCCTAATAATTCACCCCTCCACTTT.

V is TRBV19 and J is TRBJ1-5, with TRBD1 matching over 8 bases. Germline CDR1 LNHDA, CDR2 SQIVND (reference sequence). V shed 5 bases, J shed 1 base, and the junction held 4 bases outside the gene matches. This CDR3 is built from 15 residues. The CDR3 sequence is CASSWDRHSNQPQHF. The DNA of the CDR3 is TGTGCCAGTAGTTGGGACAGGCACAGCAATCAGCCCCAGCATTTT.

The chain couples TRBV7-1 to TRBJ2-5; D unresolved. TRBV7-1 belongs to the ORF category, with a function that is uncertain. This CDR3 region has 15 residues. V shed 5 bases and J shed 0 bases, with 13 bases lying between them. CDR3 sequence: CASSAAGRYQETQYF. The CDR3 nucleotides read TGTGCCAGCAGCGCGGCCGGGCGATACCAAGAGACCCAGTACTTC.

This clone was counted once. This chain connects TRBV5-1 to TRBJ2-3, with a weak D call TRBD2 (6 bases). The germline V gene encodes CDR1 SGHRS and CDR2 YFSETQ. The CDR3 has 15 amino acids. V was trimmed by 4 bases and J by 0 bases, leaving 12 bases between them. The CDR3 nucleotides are TGCGCCAGCAGCGCGGAGGGTGCTAGCACAGATACGCAGTATTTT. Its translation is CASSAEGASTDTQYF.

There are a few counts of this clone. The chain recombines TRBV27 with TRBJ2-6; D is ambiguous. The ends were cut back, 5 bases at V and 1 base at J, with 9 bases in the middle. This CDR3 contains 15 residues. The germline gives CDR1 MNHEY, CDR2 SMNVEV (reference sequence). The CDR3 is CASSSDGSGANVLTF. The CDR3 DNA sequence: TGTGCCAGCAGTAGTGACGGGTCTGGGGCCAACGTCCTGACTTTC.

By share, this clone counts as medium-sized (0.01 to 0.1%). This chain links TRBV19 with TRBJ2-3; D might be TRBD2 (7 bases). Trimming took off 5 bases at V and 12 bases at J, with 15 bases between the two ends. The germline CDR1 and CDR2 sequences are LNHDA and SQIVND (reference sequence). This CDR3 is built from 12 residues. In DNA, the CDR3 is TGTGCCAGTAGTGTTAGGGGGGGTGGCCAGTATTTT. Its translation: CASSVRGGGQYF.

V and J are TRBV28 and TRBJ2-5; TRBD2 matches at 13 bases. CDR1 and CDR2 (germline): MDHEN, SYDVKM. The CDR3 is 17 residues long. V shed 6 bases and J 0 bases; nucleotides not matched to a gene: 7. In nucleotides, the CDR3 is TGTGCCAGCAGCTCCGCACTAGCGGGAGGGAACCAAGAGACCCAGTACTTC. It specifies CASSSALAGGNQETQYF.

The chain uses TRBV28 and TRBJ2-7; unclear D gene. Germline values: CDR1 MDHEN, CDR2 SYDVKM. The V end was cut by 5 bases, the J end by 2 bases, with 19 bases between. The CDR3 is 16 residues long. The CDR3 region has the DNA TGTGCCAGCAGTCTCCCGGCGAACACCGGGCCCTACGAGCAGTACTTC. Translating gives CASSLPANTGPYEQYF. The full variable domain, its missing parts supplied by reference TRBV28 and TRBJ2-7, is DVKVTQSSRYLVKRTGEKVFLECVQDMDHENMFWYRQDPGLGLRLIYFSYDVKMKEKGDIPEGYSVSREKKERFSLILESASTNQTSMYLCASSLPANTGPYEQYFGPGTRLTVT.

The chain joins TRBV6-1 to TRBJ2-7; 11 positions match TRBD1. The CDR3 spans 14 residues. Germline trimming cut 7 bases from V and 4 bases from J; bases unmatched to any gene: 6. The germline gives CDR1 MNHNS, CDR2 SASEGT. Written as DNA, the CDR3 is TGTGCCAGCAATCGGGACAGGGGGAGATACGAGCAGTACTTC. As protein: CASNRDRGRYEQYF.

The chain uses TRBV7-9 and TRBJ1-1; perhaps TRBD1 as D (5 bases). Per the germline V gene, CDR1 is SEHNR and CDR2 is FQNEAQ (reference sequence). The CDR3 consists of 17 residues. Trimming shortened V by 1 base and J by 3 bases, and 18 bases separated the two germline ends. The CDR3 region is CASSLVTAGVTHTEAFF. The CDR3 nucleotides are TGTGCCAGCAGCTTAGTCACGGCGGGGGTCACCCACACTGAAGCTTTCTTT.

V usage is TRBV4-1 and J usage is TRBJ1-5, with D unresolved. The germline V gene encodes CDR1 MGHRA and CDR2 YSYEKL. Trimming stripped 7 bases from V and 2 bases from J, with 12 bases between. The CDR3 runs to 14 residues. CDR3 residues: CASNKQIGNQPQHF. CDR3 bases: TGCGCCAGCAACAAACAGATTGGCAATCAGCCCCAGCATTTT.

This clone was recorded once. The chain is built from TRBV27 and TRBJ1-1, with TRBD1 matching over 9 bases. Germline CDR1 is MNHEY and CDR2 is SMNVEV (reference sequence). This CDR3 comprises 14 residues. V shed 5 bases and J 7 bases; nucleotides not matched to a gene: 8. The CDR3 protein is CASSPLGQGLEAFF. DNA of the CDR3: TGTGCCAGCAGTCCCCTCGGACAGGGGCTTGAAGCTTTCTTT.

CDR3: CASSQEASVWETQYF. CDR3 sequence (DNA): TGTGCCAGCAGCCAAGAAGCGTCGGTGTGGGAGACCCAGTACTTC. V and J are TRBV14 and TRBJ2-5; D gene ambiguous. CDR1 SGHDN and CDR2 FVKESK come from the germline V gene. V dropped 0 bases and J dropped 5 bases, with 13 bases sitting between them. The CDR3 runs 15 residues.

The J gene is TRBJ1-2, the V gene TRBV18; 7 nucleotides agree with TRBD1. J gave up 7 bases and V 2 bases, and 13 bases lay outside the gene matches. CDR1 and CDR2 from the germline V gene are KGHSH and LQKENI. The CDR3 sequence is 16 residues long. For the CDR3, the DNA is TGTGCCAGCTCACCAACAGGGGATTTCGGGGGTAGTGGCTACACCTTC. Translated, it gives CASSPTGDFGGSGYTF.

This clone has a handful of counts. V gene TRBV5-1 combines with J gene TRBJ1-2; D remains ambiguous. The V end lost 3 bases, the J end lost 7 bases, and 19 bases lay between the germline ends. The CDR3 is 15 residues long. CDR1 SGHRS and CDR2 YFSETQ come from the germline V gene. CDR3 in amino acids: CASSYYTSLSGGYTF. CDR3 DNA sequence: TGCGCCAGCAGCTACTACACGAGCCTCTCCGGTGGCTACACCTTC. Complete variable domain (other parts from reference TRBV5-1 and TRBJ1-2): KAGVTQTPRYLIKTRGQQVTLSCSPISGHRSVSWYQQTPGQGLQFLFEYFSETQRNKGNFPGRFSGRQFSNSRSEMNVSTLELGDSALYLCASSYYTSLSGGYTFGSGTRLTVV.

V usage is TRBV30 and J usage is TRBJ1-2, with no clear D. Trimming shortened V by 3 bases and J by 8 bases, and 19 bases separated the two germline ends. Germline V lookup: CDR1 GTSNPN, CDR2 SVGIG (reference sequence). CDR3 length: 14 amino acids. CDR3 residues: CAWSRDPMSGGYTF. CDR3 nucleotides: TGTGCCTGGAGCAGAGACCCGATGAGTGGCGGCTACACCTTC.

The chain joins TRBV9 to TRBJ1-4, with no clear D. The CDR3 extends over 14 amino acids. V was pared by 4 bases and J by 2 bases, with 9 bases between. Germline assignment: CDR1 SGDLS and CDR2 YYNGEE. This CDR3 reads CASSPQPTNEKLFF. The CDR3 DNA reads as TGTGCCAGCAGCCCCCAACCGACTAATGAAAAACTGTTTTTT.

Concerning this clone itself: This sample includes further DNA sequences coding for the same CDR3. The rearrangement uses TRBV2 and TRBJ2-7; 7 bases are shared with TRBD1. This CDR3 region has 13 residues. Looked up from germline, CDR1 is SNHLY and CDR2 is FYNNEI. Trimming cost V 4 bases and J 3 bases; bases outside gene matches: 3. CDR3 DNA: TGTGCCAGCAGTGGGGACAGAAACTACGAGCAGTACTTC. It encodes CASSGDRNYEQYF. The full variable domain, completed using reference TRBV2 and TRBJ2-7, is EPEVTQTPSHQVTQMGQEVILRCVPISNHLYFYWYRQILGQKVEFLVSFYNNEISEKSEIFDDQFSVERPDGSNFTLKIRSTKLEDSAMYFCASSGDRNYEQYFGPGTRLTVT.